This T cell receptor (beta chain) was recovered during a study of patients and donors after allogeneic stem cell transplantation. TCRdb re-analysed the RT-PCR reads in MiXCR, keeping a single row per CDR3 protein. The sample contains 920,000 or so distinct CDR3 sequences, about a sixth of which appear only once. The specimen sequenced was blood, either unsorted or a sorted T cell fraction (not recorded which). The sequence derives from a human donor who was either an allogeneic HSCT recipient or a stem cell or donor lymphocyte infusion donor (not recorded which). It is not recorded whose cells these are; they may come from a transplant donor.

The CDR3 coding sequence is TGTGCCAGCGTAAACAGACAGGACAACTATGGCTACACCTTC. Encoded protein: CASVNRQDNYGYTF. V is TRBV2 and J is TRBJ1-2, with a possible D match to TRBD1 (6 bases). V lost 8 bases to trimming and J lost 2 bases, with 15 bases between them. The CDR3 is 14 residues long. Germline assignment: CDR1 SNHLY and CDR2 FYNNEI.